Listed here is a single T cell receptor (beta chain). The CDR3 extends over 15 amino acids. Germline CDR1 and CDR2: SGHDT and YYEEEE. V lost 0 bases, J lost 7 bases, and 8 bases stayed unmatched. Sequencing was performed with immunoSEQ multiplex PCR; in TCRdb, only in-frame clones are kept and a portion is missing. The table lists roughly 230,000 clones, 82% of them singletons. The data belong to a study of blood T cell repertoires in COVID-19. This chain joins TRBV5-6 and TRBJ2-7; 9 bases agree with TRBD1. This sequence was found in a woman aged 55-70 years who had recovered from COVID-19. Sample: PBMCs or T cells enriched from blood (not recorded which). DNA for the CDR3: TGTGCCAGCAGCTTGGTAGCCGGGACAGGGCGTGAGCAGTACTTC. It yields the protein CASSLVAGTGREQYF.